These T cell receptor beta chains were read from a single sample in a study of vaccination effects on CD4 cells after COVID-19. Their specific antigens are unknown. Profiling relied on immunoSEQ multiplex PCR, and the TCRdb table lists in-frame clones only, not all of them. The sample shows about 73,000 clones, 60% to 75% of them seen only once. Here the sequenced sample was CD4+ T cells from PBMCs cultured with HCoV-NL63 spike peptides, taken before COVID-19 vaccination. These receptors came from a human donor who received a COVID-19 vaccine. Each CDR3 is given with its conserved first and last residue. Fields, in order: J gene, clone size, V gene, CDR3 length, D gene, CDR3 DNA, CDR3 protein. A D gene is named only where the DNA matches it firmly. Clone size is given for some rows only: seen once, a few or many times, or a class if the clone is expanded.

j_gene: TRBJ1-3
abundance: NA
v_gene: TRBV24-1
len: 13
d_gene: NA
CDR3nt: TGTGCCACCCAGGACACCGGGCGAAACACCATATATTTT
CDR3aa: CATQDTGRNTIYF

j_gene: TRBJ1-5
abundance: NA
v_gene: TRBV3-1/TRBV3-2
len: 14
d_gene: NA
CDR3nt: TGTGCCAGCAGCCAAAGCCAGCGCGATCAGCCCCAGCATTTT
CDR3aa: CASSQSQRDQPQHF

j_gene: TRBJ1-2
abundance: NA
v_gene: TRBV10-1
len: 13
d_gene: NA
CDR3nt: TGCGCCAGCAGTGACTCTGGGACGGGAACCTACACCTTC
CDR3aa: CASSDSGTGTYTF

j_gene: TRBJ2-5
abundance: NA
v_gene: TRBV6-6
len: 14
d_gene: NA
CDR3nt: TGTGCCAGCAGTTACGGGGCCTTTATTGAGACCCAGTACTTC
CDR3aa: CASSYGAFIETQYF

j_gene: TRBJ2-2
abundance: few
v_gene: TRBV18
len: 14
d_gene: NA
CDR3nt: TGTGCCAGCTCAGGTCCTTACGGGACCGGGGAGCTGTTTTTT
CDR3aa: CASSGPYGTGELFF

j_gene: TRBJ1-5
abundance: NA
v_gene: TRBV6-2/TRBV6-3
len: 14
d_gene: NA
CDR3nt: TGTGCCAGCAGTTACGGACGGGGGAATCAGCCCCAGCATTTT
CDR3aa: CASSYGRGNQPQHF

j_gene: TRBJ2-5
abundance: NA
v_gene: TRBV5-6
len: 15
d_gene: TRBD2
CDR3nt: TGTGCCAGCAGCCTTTTCGGGGGGGCGAGGGAGACCCAGTACTTC
CDR3aa: CASSLFGGARETQYF

j_gene: TRBJ1-1
abundance: NA
v_gene: TRBV19
len: 14
d_gene: TRBD1
CDR3nt: TGTGCCAGTAGCCCCGACAGGGGTGACACTGAAGCTTTCTTT
CDR3aa: CASSPDRGDTEAFF

j_gene: TRBJ2-2
abundance: NA
v_gene: TRBV7-2
len: 16
d_gene: TRBD2
CDR3nt: TGTGCCAGCAGCTTATTACGGGGGGAGAACACCGGGGAGCTGTTTTTT
CDR3aa: CASSLLRGENTGELFF

j_gene: TRBJ1-5
abundance: NA
v_gene: TRBV5-1
len: 13
d_gene: NA
CDR3nt: TGCGCCAGCAGCTGGGAAGTGGATCAGCCCCAGCATTTT
CDR3aa: CASSWEVDQPQHF

j_gene: TRBJ1-6
abundance: NA
v_gene: TRBV7-8
len: 14
d_gene: NA
CDR3nt: TGTGCCAGCAGCGTCTACGGGTGGAATTCACCCCTCCACTTT
CDR3aa: CASSVYGWNSPLHF

j_gene: TRBJ1-3
abundance: NA
v_gene: TRBV19
len: 13
d_gene: NA
CDR3nt: TGTGCCAGCAACAGGGTAGGAGGAAACACCATATATTTT
CDR3aa: CASNRVGGNTIYF

j_gene: TRBJ2-5
abundance: NA
v_gene: TRBV7-3
len: 15
d_gene: TRBD2
CDR3nt: TGTGCCAGCAGCGCTAGCGGGGGGGCCGGAGAGACCCAGTACTTC
CDR3aa: CASSASGGAGETQYF

j_gene: TRBJ2-1
abundance: NA
v_gene: TRBV15
len: 15
d_gene: TRBD1
CDR3nt: TGTGCCACCAGCCCTCACAGGGGTAAGGTCGATGAGCAGTTCTTC
CDR3aa: CATSPHRGKVDEQFF

j_gene: TRBJ1-4
abundance: NA
v_gene: TRBV18
len: 13
d_gene: NA
CDR3nt: TGTGCCAGCTCACCGCAAACTAATGAAAAACTGTTTTTT
CDR3aa: CASSPQTNEKLFF

j_gene: TRBJ2-1
abundance: NA
v_gene: TRBV11-2
len: 15
d_gene: TRBD1
CDR3nt: TGTGCCAGCAGCTTAGATCCGGGACAGAACAATGAGCAGTTCTTC
CDR3aa: CASSLDPGQNNEQFF

j_gene: TRBJ1-2
abundance: NA
v_gene: TRBV10-3
len: 15
d_gene: NA
CDR3nt: TGTGCCATCAGTGACCAAGCGGACGGAAACTATGGCTACACCTTC
CDR3aa: CAISDQADGNYGYTF

j_gene: TRBJ2-3
abundance: NA
v_gene: TRBV2
len: 13
d_gene: NA
CDR3nt: TGTGCCAGCTTGGCCCAGGGAACAGATACGCAGTATTTT
CDR3aa: CASLAQGTDTQYF

j_gene: TRBJ1-5
abundance: NA
v_gene: TRBV19
len: 15
d_gene: NA
CDR3nt: TGTGCCAGTAGTATAGGAAGGGGAACTAATCAGCCCCAGCATTTT
CDR3aa: CASSIGRGTNQPQHF

j_gene: TRBJ2-3
abundance: few
v_gene: TRBV19
len: 15
d_gene: NA
CDR3nt: TGTGCCAGTACCCCTCGCGGGGTGGGATCAGATACGCAGTATTTT
CDR3aa: CASTPRGVGSDTQYF

j_gene: TRBJ1-5
abundance: NA
v_gene: TRBV7-9
len: 14
d_gene: NA
CDR3nt: TGTGCCAGCAGCTTAGGCTATAGCAATCAGCCCCAGCATTTT
CDR3aa: CASSLGYSNQPQHF

j_gene: TRBJ1-2
abundance: NA
v_gene: TRBV9
len: 17
d_gene: TRBD1
CDR3nt: TGTGCCAGCAGCACTCGGACAGGCGGTAGATTCTCGAGGGGCTACACCTTC
CDR3aa: CASSTRTGGRFSRGYTF

j_gene: TRBJ2-6
abundance: NA
v_gene: TRBV29-1
len: 17
d_gene: TRBD1
CDR3nt: TGCAGCGTTGAGGTTTTTAGGGGGCGAGCTGGGGCCAACGTCCTGACTTTC
CDR3aa: CSVEVFRGRAGANVLTF

j_gene: TRBJ1-2
abundance: NA
v_gene: TRBV20-1
len: 10
d_gene: NA
CDR3nt: TGCAGTGCCCAGGGTTACGGCTACACCTTC
CDR3aa: CSAQGYGYTF

j_gene: TRBJ1-2
abundance: NA
v_gene: TRBV4-3
len: 14
d_gene: TRBD1
CDR3nt: TGCGCCAGCAGCCAGGACAGGGGGCAATATGGCTACACCTTC
CDR3aa: CASSQDRGQYGYTF

j_gene: TRBJ1-1
abundance: NA
v_gene: TRBV5-8
len: 14
d_gene: NA
CDR3nt: TGTGCCAGCAGCTTGAGGGGTTTCGGCACTGAAGCTTTCTTT
CDR3aa: CASSLRGFGTEAFF

j_gene: TRBJ1-6
abundance: once
v_gene: TRBV6-5
len: 15
d_gene: TRBD1
CDR3nt: TGTGCCAGCAGCTGGGGGACAGGGAAGAATTCACCCCTCCACTTT
CDR3aa: CASSWGTGKNSPLHF

j_gene: TRBJ1-6
abundance: NA
v_gene: TRBV6-4
len: 14
d_gene: TRBD1
CDR3nt: TGTGCCAGCAGCCTAGACAGGGGTGATTCACCCCTCCACTTT
CDR3aa: CASSLDRGDSPLHF

j_gene: TRBJ1-4
abundance: NA
v_gene: TRBV28
len: 14
d_gene: NA
CDR3nt: TGTGCCAGCAGCCCTGGGACGGAGAATGAAAAACTGTTTTTT
CDR3aa: CASSPGTENEKLFF

j_gene: TRBJ2-5
abundance: NA
v_gene: TRBV5-1
len: 15
d_gene: NA
CDR3nt: TGCGCCAGCAGCGACCCGGGCCGGATGCAAGAGACCCAGTACTTC
CDR3aa: CASSDPGRMQETQYF

j_gene: TRBJ1-1
abundance: NA
v_gene: TRBV18
len: 16
d_gene: NA
CDR3nt: TGTGCCAGCTCACCCGGAGCATCCTCCTTAAACACTGAAGCTTTCTTT
CDR3aa: CASSPGASSLNTEAFF

j_gene: TRBJ2-1
abundance: NA
v_gene: TRBV24-1
len: 16
d_gene: NA
CDR3nt: TGTGCCACCAGTGGCTCCGGAGGCCAGGGGAGGAATGAGCAGTTCTTC
CDR3aa: CATSGSGGQGRNEQFF

j_gene: TRBJ1-5
abundance: NA
v_gene: TRBV23-1
len: 13
d_gene: NA
CDR3nt: TGCGCCAGCAGTCTTCATAGCAATCAGCCCCAGCATTTT
CDR3aa: CASSLHSNQPQHF

j_gene: TRBJ1-1
abundance: NA
v_gene: TRBV10-3
len: 17
d_gene: NA
CDR3nt: TGTGCCATCAGGAAGGGACGGTTAGGGAGGGGTAATACTGAAGCTTTCTTT
CDR3aa: CAIRKGRLGRGNTEAFF

j_gene: TRBJ1-1
abundance: NA
v_gene: TRBV15
len: 18
d_gene: NA
CDR3nt: TGTGCCACCAGCAGGCAAATGCAGGGGCTGAGGGTGGGCACTGAAGCTTTCTTT
CDR3aa: CATSRQMQGLRVGTEAFF

j_gene: TRBJ2-3
abundance: NA
v_gene: TRBV6-1
len: 15
d_gene: NA
CDR3nt: TGTGCCAGCAGTGAAGCGGGGCAGGGTGGAGATACGCAGTATTTT
CDR3aa: CASSEAGQGGDTQYF